The table lists the clone carrying this T cell receptor beta chain with a count of one. Seattle participants joined during active infection and were tracked over time. CDR1 ENHRY and CDR2 SYGVKD come from the germline V gene. Trimming took 6 bases from V and 6 from J; bases not matched to a gene: 9. The CDR3 totals 14 residues. The data stem from a study of blood T cell repertoires in COVID-19. Study at large: Sources were T cells, B-cell-depleted T cells, or PBMCs; the material itself was cDNA or gDNA.

TCRdb's copy holds only in-frame clones and misses some; the assay was immunoSEQ multiplex PCR. The sample yields around 270,000 clones, 70% to 90% seen once. This TCR was sampled from a woman aged 55-69 years with COVID-19, enrolled during active disease. The sample consisted of peripheral blood. This rearrangement joins TRBV10-3 to TRBJ1-2, with 8 bases fitting TRBD1. The CDR3 here is CAISHDRGPDGYTF. For the CDR3, the DNA is TGTGCCATCAGCCATGACAGGGGACCCGATGGCTACACCTTC.